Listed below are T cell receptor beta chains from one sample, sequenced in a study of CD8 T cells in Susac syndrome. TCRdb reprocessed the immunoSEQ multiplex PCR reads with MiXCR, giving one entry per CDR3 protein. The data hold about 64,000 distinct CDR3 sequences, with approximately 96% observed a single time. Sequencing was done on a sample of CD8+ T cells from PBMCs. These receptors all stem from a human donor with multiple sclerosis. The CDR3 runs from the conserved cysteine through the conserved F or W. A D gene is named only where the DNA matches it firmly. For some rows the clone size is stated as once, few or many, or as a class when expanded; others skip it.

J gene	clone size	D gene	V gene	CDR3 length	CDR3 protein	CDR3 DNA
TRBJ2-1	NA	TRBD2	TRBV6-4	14	CASSPSGSSGEQFF	TGTGCCAGCAGCCCCAGCGGGAGTTCGGGTGAGCAGTTCTTC
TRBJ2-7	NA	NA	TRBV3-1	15	CASSQVQGVGGEQYF	TGTGCCAGCAGCCAAGTCCAAGGCGTGGGGGGCGAGCAGTACTTC
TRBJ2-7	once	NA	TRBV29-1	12	CSVEGTGYEQYF	TGCAGCGTCGAGGGGACGGGCTACGAGCAGTACTTC
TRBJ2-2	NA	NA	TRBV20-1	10	CSASDGELFF	TGCAGTGCCTCCGATGGGGAGCTGTTTTTT
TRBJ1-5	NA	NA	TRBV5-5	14	CASSQVGAQEPQHF	TGTGCCAGCAGCCAGGTAGGGGCCCAAGAGCCCCAGCATTTT
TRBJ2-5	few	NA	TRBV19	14	CASSGRQVQETQYF	TGTGCCAGTAGTGGCCGACAGGTGCAAGAGACCCAGTACTTC
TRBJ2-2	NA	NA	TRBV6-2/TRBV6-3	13	CASSYSVTGELFF	TGTGCCAGCAGTTACTCGGTAACCGGGGAGCTGTTTTTT
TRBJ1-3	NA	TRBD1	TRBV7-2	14	CASSKTGAGNTIYF	TGTGCCAGCAGCAAGACAGGGGCTGGAAACACCATATATTTT
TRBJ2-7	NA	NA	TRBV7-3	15	CASSYDTSGSSEQYF	TGTGCCAGCAGCTACGACACTTCAGGCTCCTCCGAGCAGTACTTC
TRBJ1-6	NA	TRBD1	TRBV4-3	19	CASSQDRTGRLFGDSPLHF	TGCGCCAGCAGCCAAGATAGGACAGGGCGGCTGTTTGGAGATTCACCCCTCCACTTT
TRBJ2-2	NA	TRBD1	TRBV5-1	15	CASSETGGGYGELFF	TGCGCCAGCAGCGAGACAGGGGGCGGTTACGGGGAGCTGTTTTTT
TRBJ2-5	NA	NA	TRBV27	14	CASSVSGAQETQYF	TGTGCCAGCAGTGTTAGCGGCGCACAAGAGACCCAGTACTTC
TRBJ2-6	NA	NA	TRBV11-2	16	CASSLDSGSGANVLTF	TGTGCCAGCAGCTTAGATTCAGGGTCCGGGGCCAACGTCCTGACTTTC
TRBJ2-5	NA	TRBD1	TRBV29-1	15	CSVLGQGVTQETQYF	TGCAGCGTCCTGGGACAGGGGGTGACCCAAGAGACCCAGTACTTC
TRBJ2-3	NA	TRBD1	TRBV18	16	CASSPFVTGGTDTQYF	TGTGCCAGCTCACCATTTGTAACAGGGGGCACAGATACGCAGTATTTT
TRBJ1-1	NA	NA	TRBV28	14	CASYLRGKNTEAFF	TGTGCCAGCTACTTACGTGGCAAGAACACTGAAGCTTTCTTT
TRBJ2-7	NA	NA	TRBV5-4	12	CASSASAYEQYF	TGTGCCAGCAGTGCCTCTGCCTACGAGCAGTACTTC
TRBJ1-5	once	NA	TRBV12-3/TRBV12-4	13	CASSPAQNQPQHF	TGTGCCAGCAGTCCAGCCCAGAATCAGCCCCAGCATTTT
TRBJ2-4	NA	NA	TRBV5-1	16	CASSLVEGEAKNIQYF	TGCGCCAGCAGCTTGGTTGAGGGTGAGGCCAAAAACATTCAGTACTTC
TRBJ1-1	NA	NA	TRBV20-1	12	CSARWRDTEAFF	TGCAGTGCTAGATGGAGGGACACTGAAGCTTTCTTT
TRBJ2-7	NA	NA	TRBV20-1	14	CSARDSFSIYEQYF	TGCAGTGCTAGGGACAGCTTCTCCATCTACGAGCAGTACTTC
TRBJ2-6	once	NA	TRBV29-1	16	CSVAVAEGTGANVLTF	TGCAGCGTCGCTGTAGCGGAGGGGACGGGGGCCAACGTCCTGACTTTC
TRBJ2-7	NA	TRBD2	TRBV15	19	CATSRAFTVLAGESYEQYF	TGTGCCACCAGCAGAGCGTTCACGGTACTAGCGGGAGAGTCCTACGAGCAGTACTTC
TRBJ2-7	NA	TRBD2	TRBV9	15	CASSDTSGASYEQYF	TGTGCCAGCAGCGATACTAGCGGGGCCTCCTACGAGCAGTACTTC
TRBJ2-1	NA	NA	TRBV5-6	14	CASRTYREYNEQFF	TGTGCCAGCCGTACTTACAGGGAATACAATGAGCAGTTCTTC
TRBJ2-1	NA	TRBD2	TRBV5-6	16	CASSFTSGRALNEQFF	TGTGCCAGCAGCTTTACTAGCGGGAGGGCGTTGAATGAGCAGTTCTTC
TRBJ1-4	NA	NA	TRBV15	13	CATSRGLGEKLFF	TGTGCCACCAGCAGGGGCTTGGGGGAAAAACTGTTTTTT
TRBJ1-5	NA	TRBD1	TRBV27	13	CASWDSSLQPQHF	TGTGCCAGCTGGGACAGCTCCCTTCAGCCCCAGCATTTT
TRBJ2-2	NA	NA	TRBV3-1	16	CASSPPGLRVTGELFF	TGTGCCAGCAGCCCACCGGGACTCCGAGTCACCGGGGAGCTGTTTTTT
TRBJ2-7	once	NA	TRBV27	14	CASSSNPGSYEQYF	TGTGCCAGCAGTTCCAACCCGGGGTCCTACGAGCAGTACTTC
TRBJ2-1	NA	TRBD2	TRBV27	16	CASSPPWTSGNNEQFF	TGTGCCAGCAGTCCCCCCTGGACTAGCGGGAACAATGAGCAGTTCTTC
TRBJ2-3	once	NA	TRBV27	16	CASTQFPLDSTDTQYF	TGTGCCAGCACGCAGTTCCCCTTGGACAGCACAGATACGCAGTATTTT
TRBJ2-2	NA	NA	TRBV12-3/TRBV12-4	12	CASSAMTGELFF	TGTGCCAGCAGTGCCATGACCGGGGAGCTGTTTTTT
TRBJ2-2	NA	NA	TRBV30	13	CAWSVLRTGELFF	TGTGCCTGGAGTGTATTAAGGACCGGGGAGCTGTTTTTT
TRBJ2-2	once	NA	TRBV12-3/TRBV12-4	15	CASSSTGSKTGELFF	TGTGCCAGCAGTTCCACCGGGTCGAAAACCGGGGAGCTGTTTTTT
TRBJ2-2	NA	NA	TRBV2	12	CAGGIYTGELFF	TGTGCCGGAGGGATTTACACCGGGGAGCTGTTTTTT
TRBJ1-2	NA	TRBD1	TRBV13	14	CASSLGDRDSGYTF	TGTGCCAGCAGCTTAGGAGACAGGGACTCCGGCTACACCTTC
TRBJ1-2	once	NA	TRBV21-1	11	CASPANYGYTF	TGTGCCAGTCCGGCAAACTATGGCTACACCTTC
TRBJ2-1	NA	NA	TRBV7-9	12	CASSTTGNEQFF	TGTGCCAGCAGCACGACTGGCAATGAGCAGTTCTTC
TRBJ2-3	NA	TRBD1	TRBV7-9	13	CASHRGRTDTQYF	TGTGCCAGCCACAGGGGGCGCACAGATACGCAGTATTTT
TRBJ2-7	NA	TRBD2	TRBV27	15	CASSFRGTSGYEQYF	TGTGCCAGCAGTTTCCGCGGGACTAGCGGCTACGAGCAGTACTTC
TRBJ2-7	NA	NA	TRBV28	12	CASSLTSYEQYF	TGTGCCAGCAGTTTGACCTCCTACGAGCAGTACTTC
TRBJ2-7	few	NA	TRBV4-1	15	CASSQAAGRAYEQYF	TGCGCCAGCAGCCAAGCCGCGGGCAGAGCCTACGAGCAGTACTTC
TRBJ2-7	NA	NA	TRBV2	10	CASTDGEQYF	TGTGCCAGCACCGACGGGGAGCAGTACTTC
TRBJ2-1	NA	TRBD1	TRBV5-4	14	CASSLTGGGGEQFF	TGTGCCAGCAGCTTGACAGGGGGCGGGGGTGAGCAGTTCTTC
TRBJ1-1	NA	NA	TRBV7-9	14	CASSYGGANTEAFF	TGTGCCAGCAGCTACGGGGGGGCCAACACTGAAGCTTTCTTT